This entry lists 11 T cell receptor beta chains sequenced from one sample in a study of shared clonotypes between healthy human individuals. Naive CD8 cells lacked CD45RO and underwent positive selection for CCR7, leaving out terminally differentiated effector memory CD45RA+ cells. Profiled with immunoSEQ multiplex PCR; TCRdb holds only in-frame clones, not every one. The sample comprises millions of clones, approximately 95% of which are singletons, and 0.85% to 1.3% rests with the top ten. Sequenced: naive CD8+ T cells sorted from blood. The receptors were gathered from a man younger than 35 in good health.

This chain connects TRBV7-6 to TRBJ2-1, with 11 bases that match TRBD2. The CDR3 loop spans 17 amino acids. CDR1 SGHVS and CDR2 FNYEAQ come from the germline V gene. J lost 0 bases, V lost 1 base, and 2 bases had no gene match. This chain's CDR3 is CASSLETSGNSYNEQFF. The CDR3, as DNA: TGTGCCAGCAGCTTAGAGACTAGCGGGAACTCCTACAATGAGCAGTTCTTC. The full variable domain, rest sourced from reference TRBV7-6 and TRBJ2-1, is GAGVSQSPRYKVTKRGQDVALRCDPISGHVSLYWYRQALGQGPEFLTYFNYEAQQDKSGLPNDRFSAERPEGSISTLTIQRTEQRDSAMYRCASSLETSGNSYNEQFFGPGTRLTVL.

The chain couples TRBV5-6 to TRBJ2-7; possible D gene TRBD1, 6 bases. CDR1 and CDR2 (germline): SGHDT, YYEEEE. With 4 bases removed from V and 2 bases from J, the gap between germline ends came to 16 bases. The CDR3 runs to 15 residues. As DNA, the CDR3 is TGTGCCAGCAGCCTGGACCGGGACAATGCCTACGAGCAGTACTTC. Translated, it gives CASSLDRDNAYEQYF. The full variable domain, its missing parts supplied by reference TRBV5-6 and TRBJ2-7, is DAGVTQSPTHLIKTRGQQVTLRCSPKSGHDTVSWYQQALGQGPQFIFQYYEEEERQRGNFPDRFSGHQFPNYSSELNVNALLLGDSALYLCASSLDRDNAYEQYFGPGTRLTVT.

The chain recombines TRBV29-1 with TRBJ1-1, with D maybe TRBD1 (5 bases). Germline V gene sequence: CDR1 SQVTM, CDR2 ANQGSEA. V shed 0 bases and J shed 0 bases, with 23 bases lying between them. The CDR3 has 19 residues. The CDR3 DNA is TGCAGCGTTGAAGATCTGGGGAGGTTTCCGAAAGGGGTGAACACTGAAGCTTTCTTT. It is translated as CSVEDLGRFPKGVNTEAFF.

The chain has TRBV9 and TRBJ2-7; TRBD2 might be the D (6 bases). V gave up 0 bases and J gave up 7 bases, with 20 bases separating them. This CDR3 comprises 16 residues. CDR1 and CDR2 from the germline V gene are SGDLS and YYNGEE. The CDR3 DNA sequence: TGTGCCAGCAGCGTAGCGAGGGACTCCAATAGTCAGGAGCAGTACTTC. Protein product: CASSVARDSNSQEQYF. The full variable domain, rest sourced from reference TRBV9 and TRBJ2-7, is DSGVTQTPKHLITATGQRVTLRCSPRSGDLSVYWYQQSLDQGLQFLIQYYNGEERAKGNILERFSAQQFPDLHSELNLSSLELGDSALYFCASSVARDSNSQEQYFGPGTRLTVT.

Regarding this clone: This specimen includes other DNA sequences encoding the same CDR3. The chain joins TRBV4-3 to TRBJ2-5; the D is unclear. Trimming stripped 0 bases from V and 3 bases from J, with 5 bases between. There are 13 residues in the CDR3. Germline values: CDR1 LGHNA, CDR2 YSLEER. In nucleotides, the CDR3 is TGCGCCAGCAGCCAAGATCCTGAAGAGACCCAGTACTTC. It yields the protein CASSQDPEETQYF.

The chain recombines TRBV27 with TRBJ2-6; D remains ambiguous. From germline, CDR1 is MNHEY and CDR2 SMNVEV (reference sequence). V was trimmed by 2 bases and J by 0 bases, leaving 8 bases between them. CDR3 length equals 16 residues. The CDR3 spells CASSLLGISGANVLTF. CDR3 bases: TGTGCCAGCAGTTTACTGGGAATCTCTGGGGCCAACGTCCTGACTTTC. The whole variable domain, remainder taken from reference TRBV27 and TRBJ2-6, is EAQVTQNPRYLITVTGKKLTVTCSQNMNHEYMSWYRQDPGLGLRQIYYSMNVEVTDKGDVPEGYKVSRKEKRNFPLILESPSPNQTSLYFCASSLLGISGANVLTFGAGSRLTVL.

The chain is built from TRBV29-1 and TRBJ2-1; 9 positions agree with TRBD1. Germline trimming cut 5 bases from V and 8 bases from J; bases unmatched to any gene: 10. This CDR3 has 14 amino acids. Germline V gene lookup returns CDR1 SQVTM and CDR2 ANQGSEA. The CDR3 protein is CSVPRTGEEDEQFF. DNA of the CDR3: TGCAGCGTTCCTAGGACAGGGGAGGAGGATGAGCAGTTCTTC.

The chain joins TRBV7-2 to TRBJ2-7; 10 nucleotides align to TRBD1. This CDR3 contains 14 residues. V was pared by 6 bases and J by 5 bases, with 7 bases of the junction left unmatched. Per the germline V gene, CDR1 is SGHTA and CDR2 is FQGNSA. Here the CDR3 reads CASSWTGGGNEQYF. CDR3 sequence (DNA): TGTGCCAGCAGTTGGACAGGGGGTGGTAACGAGCAGTACTTC. The full variable domain, its missing parts supplied by reference TRBV7-2 and TRBJ2-7, is GAGVSQSPSNKVTEKGKDVELRCDPISGHTALYWYRQSLGQGLEFLIYFQGNSAPDKSGLPSDRFSAERTGGSVSTLTIQRTQQEDSAVYLCASSWTGGGNEQYFGPGTRLTVT.

CDR3 DNA sequence: TGTGCCAGTAGTATGTTCGAGACCTACGAGCAGTACTTC. It yields the protein CASSMFETYEQYF. The chain employs TRBV19 and TRBJ2-7; D is uncertain. Germline-derived CDR1 and CDR2 are LNHDA and SQIVND (reference sequence). The CDR3 consists of 13 residues. The V end lost 3 bases, the J end lost 2 bases, and 8 bases lay between the germline ends.

The chain has TRBV9 and TRBJ1-2; D not certain. Germline CDR1 reads SGDLS; CDR2 reads YYNGEE. This CDR3 has 14 amino acids. V lost 0 bases to trimming and J lost 4 bases, with 10 bases between them. The CDR3 region is CASSVGQATYGYTF. DNA for the CDR3: TGTGCCAGCAGCGTAGGGCAGGCGACCTATGGCTACACCTTC.

As concerns this clone: In the same sample, other DNA sequences code for this CDR3. The chain joins TRBV6-5 to TRBJ1-1; D ambiguous. The CDR3 is 14 amino acids. CDR1 MNHEY and CDR2 SVGAGI come from the germline V gene. The V and J ends lost 0 bases and 1 base respectively, with 6 bases between them. The CDR3 nucleotides are TGTGCCAGCAGTTACTCGCCAGGGAACACTGAAGCTTTCTTT. It yields the protein CASSYSPGNTEAFF.